A single sample is the source of the 23 T cell receptor beta chains below, sequenced in a study of cytomegalovirus exposure and HLA in healthy donors. With 60 Vbeta and 13 Jbeta primers, the PCR was carried out. The data were produced by immunoSEQ multiplex PCR, yet TCRdb's version contains in-frame clones alone and is incomplete. The repertoire holds 180,000 or so clones, 75% to 90% seen once, with around 4.3% in the top ten. What was sequenced was PBMCs. These receptors were taken from a woman in her forties or fifties in good health and CMV-seropositive.

The J gene is TRBJ2-1, the V gene TRBV9, with 7 bases that match TRBD1. Trimming removed 0 bases from V and 9 bases from J; junction bases left unmatched: 6. The CDR3 contains 14 residues. Germline values: CDR1 SGDLS, CDR2 YYNGEE. CDR3 DNA: TGTGCCAGCAGCGTAGAACAGGGGTCGGGTGAGCAGTTCTTC. It specifies CASSVEQGSGEQFF.

As DNA, the CDR3 is TGTGCCAACCGGGAGACCCAGTACTTC. Translation: CANRETQYF. The gene calls are TRBV6-4 and TRBJ2-5; the D is unclear. This CDR3 comprises 9 residues. Trimming removed 10 bases at V and 5 bases at J, with 5 bases between. CDR1 MRHNA and CDR2 SNTAGT come from the germline V gene.

This clone was seen once. The genes are TRBV7-9 and TRBJ2-7; 8 bases fit TRBD2. The CDR3 loop spans 14 amino acids. V gave up 5 bases and J gave up 4 bases; unmatched junction bases: 7. The V gene's germline CDR1 is SEHNR and CDR2 FQNEAQ (reference sequence). In DNA, the CDR3 is TGTGCCAGCAGCCCGGGACTAGGCTCTTACGAGCAGTACTTC. Its protein is CASSPGLGSYEQYF.

This clone was detected only a few times. The CDR3 is CASSAGTGVSGYTF. The CDR3 nucleotides are TGCGCCAGCAGCGCCGGGACAGGGGTTAGTGGCTACACCTTC. This chain joins TRBV5-1 and TRBJ1-2; TRBD1 aligns across 10 bases. In germline, CDR1 is SGHRS, CDR2 YFSETQ. V was pared by 4 bases and J by 7 bases, with 7 bases of the junction left unmatched. This CDR3 contains 14 residues.

This clone was detected a few times. One end of the junction does not line up with germline, which may come from a read error. V is TRBV7-9 and J is TRBJ2-7; the match to TRBD1 covers 7 bases. The CDR3 runs to 13 residues. Germline CDR1 reads SEHNR; CDR2 reads FQNEAQ (reference sequence). CDR3 coding DNA: TGTTCCAGCAGCTTACCAGGGGGCTACGAGCAGTACTTC. It translates to CSSSLPGGYEQYF.

The chain has TRBV11-3 and TRBJ1-5; a possible D gene is TRBD1 (6 bases). In germline, CDR1 is SGHNT, CDR2 YENEEA. The CDR3 is made up of 12 amino acids. V was pared by 6 bases and J by 7 bases, with 10 bases between. The CDR3 nucleotides read TGTGCCAGCAGATCAGGGGCCCAGCCCCAGCATTTT. Translated: CASRSGAQPQHF.

The genes are TRBV9 and TRBJ1-2, with D unresolved. The CDR3 has 15 residues. Per the germline V gene, CDR1 is SGDLS and CDR2 is YYNGEE. Trimming pared 4 bases from V and 5 bases from J, leaving 18 bases between. Here the CDR3 DNA reads TGTGCCAGCAGCACCCCGAGACATAGGCTATATGGCTACACCTTC. Its protein product is CASSTPRHRLYGYTF.

The CDR3, as DNA: TGTGCCAGCAGCCTTGGGACTAGCGGGGTATCCACCTACAATGAGCAGTTCTTC. Protein sequence: CASSLGTSGVSTYNEQFF. The chain recombines TRBV11-2 with TRBJ2-1, with 13 positions matching TRBD2. This CDR3 contains 18 residues. Trimming removed 5 bases from V and 2 bases from J; junction bases left unmatched: 9. Germline assignment: CDR1 SGHAT and CDR2 FQNNGV. Variable domain in full (rest from reference TRBV11-2 and TRBJ2-1): EAGVAQSPRYKIIEKRQSVAFWCNPISGHATLYWYQQILGQGPKLLIQFQNNGVVDDSQLPKDRFSAERLKGVDSTLKIQPAKLEDSAVYLCASSLGTSGVSTYNEQFFGPGTRLTVL.

CDR3 sequence: CASSQGPGTSGANVLTF. The CDR3 DNA reads TGTGCCAGCAGCCAAGGCCCCGGGACTTCCGGGGCCAACGTCCTGACTTTC. V usage is TRBV4-2 and J usage is TRBJ2-6; tentatively, D is TRBD2 (6 bases). V was trimmed by 1 base and J by 4 bases, leaving 14 bases between them. CDR3 length: 17 amino acids. CDR1 is LGHNA and CDR2 is YNFKEQ in the germline V gene.

This clone was recorded once. The CDR3 protein is CASSPPEGAREKLFF. DNA of the CDR3: TGTGCCAGCTCACCACCGGAGGGGGCGCGGGAAAAACTGTTTTTT. This chain connects TRBV18 to TRBJ1-4; 7 bases fit TRBD1. The trim removed 0 bases at V and 8 bases at J, leaving 6 bases unmatched. This CDR3 is built from 15 residues. Looked up from germline, CDR1 is KGHSH and CDR2 is LQKENI. The full variable domain, with the rest looked up from reference TRBV18 and TRBJ1-4, is NAGVMQNPRHLVRRRGQEARLRCSPMKGHSHVYWYRQLPEEGLKFMVYLQKENIIDESGMPKERFSAEFPKEGPSILRIQQVVRGDSAAYFCASSPPEGAREKLFFGSGTQLSVL.

The chain links TRBV28 to TRBJ1-2; TRBD1 aligns across 9 bases. This CDR3 has 13 residues. CDR1 MDHEN and CDR2 SYDVKM come from the germline V gene. J gave up 13 bases and V 4 bases, and 10 bases lay outside the gene matches. The DNA of the CDR3 is TGTGCCAGCAGTTCCGGGACAGGGCTCAGGGGCACCTTC. Translation: CASSSGTGLRGTF.

The genes are TRBV30 and TRBJ1-1, with D maybe TRBD1 (5 bases). The CDR3 sequence is 14 residues long. Deletions cut 3 bases from V and 3 bases from J, with 14 bases between. Per the germline V gene, CDR1 is GTSNPN and CDR2 is SVGIG (reference sequence). The CDR3 reads CAWRQRGRDTEAFF. The CDR3 nucleotides are TGTGCCTGGAGACAAAGGGGTCGGGACACTGAAGCTTTCTTT.

The V gene is TRBV27, the J gene TRBJ2-1; D gene uncertain. CDR1 is MNHEY and CDR2 is SMNVEV in the germline V gene (reference sequence). The CDR3 is made up of 11 amino acids. V gave up 3 bases and J gave up 7 bases, with 4 bases separating them. CDR3 DNA sequence: TGTGCCAGCAGTTTGTATAATGAGCAGTTCTTC. Its translation: CASSLYNEQFF.

This chain connects TRBV19 to TRBJ1-1, with 7 bases aligning to TRBD1. The germline V gene has CDR1 LNHDA and CDR2 SQIVND (reference sequence). The CDR3 totals 16 residues. J lost 2 bases, V lost 7 bases, and 13 bases had no gene match. The CDR3 DNA follows: TGTGCCAGTAAATACAGGGGTGGGGATTTCAACACTGAAGCTTTCTTT. This sequence encodes CASKYRGGDFNTEAFF. Combining the CDR3 with reference TRBV19 and TRBJ1-1 gives the whole variable domain DGGITQSPKYLFRKEGQNVTLSCEQNLNHDAMYWYRQDPGQGLRLIYYSQIVNDFQKGDIAEGYSVSREKKESFPLTVTSAQKNPTAFYLCASKYRGGDFNTEAFFGQGTRLTVV.

The chain joins TRBV9 to TRBJ2-6, with D perhaps TRBD2 (5 bases). The V gene's germline CDR1 is SGDLS and CDR2 YYNGEE. V was clipped by 6 bases and J by 4 bases, with 11 bases between them. The CDR3 is 14 amino acids. The CDR3 region is CASTTRAGANVLTF. CDR3 DNA: TGTGCCAGCACCACTAGAGCGGGGGCCAACGTCCTGACTTTC.

The rearrangement links TRBV18 to TRBJ1-2; no firm D call. V was pared by 2 bases and J by 7 bases, with 11 bases between. In germline, CDR1 is KGHSH, CDR2 LQKENI. The CDR3 spans 13 residues. The CDR3: CASSPRSEGGYTF. The CDR3 DNA follows: TGTGCCAGCTCACCAAGGTCGGAGGGTGGCTACACCTTC. The full variable domain, its missing parts supplied by reference TRBV18 and TRBJ1-2, is NAGVMQNPRHLVRRRGQEARLRCSPMKGHSHVYWYRQLPEEGLKFMVYLQKENIIDESGMPKERFSAEFPKEGPSILRIQQVVRGDSAAYFCASSPRSEGGYTFGSGTRLTVV.

The CDR3 DNA reads as TGTGCCAGCAGTTTAAGTACTTCCGCTAGCGGGGGCTGGGGAGGGGCCTACAATGAGCAGTTCTTC. Translating it yields CASSLSTSASGGWGGAYNEQFF. The rearrangement joins TRBV27 to TRBJ2-1; the match to TRBD2 covers 10 bases. Germline CDR1 and CDR2: MNHEY and SMNVEV (reference sequence). The CDR3 extends over 22 amino acids. Trimming took 2 bases from V and 2 from J; bases not matched to a gene: 21.

This clone was seen a few times. As DNA, the CDR3 is TGTGCCAGCAGGCTGACGTACAGGGGGCGGCGGGAAAAACTGTTTTTT. Its protein product is CASRLTYRGRREKLFF. The chain carries TRBV28 and TRBJ1-4; 9 bases fit TRBD1. The J segment lost 8 bases and the V segment lost 6 bases, leaving 13 bases of the junction unmatched. This CDR3 region has 16 residues. CDR1 MDHEN and CDR2 SYDVKM come from the germline V gene.

This clone showed up just once. The gene calls are TRBV27 and TRBJ2-4, with D hard to call. This CDR3 contains 13 residues. The germline V gene has CDR1 MNHEY and CDR2 SMNVEV (reference sequence). V was pared by 6 bases and J by 5 bases, with 11 bases between. The CDR3 DNA reads TGTGCCAGCAGCTTCGGGTTCCAAAACATTCAGTACTTC. Its protein product is CASSFGFQNIQYF.

V is TRBV5-6 and J is TRBJ2-1; D unresolved. The ends were cut back, 1 base at V and 6 bases at J, with 14 bases in the middle. CDR1 SGHDT and CDR2 YYEEEE come from the germline V gene. The CDR3 runs 15 residues. The CDR3 region has the DNA TGTGCCAGCAGCTTGAGTCAGATCTTCGTCAATGAGCAGTTCTTC. It yields the protein CASSLSQIFVNEQFF. The complete variable domain, with remaining parts taken from reference TRBV5-6 and TRBJ2-1, reads DAGVTQSPTHLIKTRGQQVTLRCSPKSGHDTVSWYQQALGQGPQFIFQYYEEEERQRGNFPDRFSGHQFPNYSSELNVNALLLGDSALYLCASSLSQIFVNEQFFGPGTRLTVL.

This chain joins TRBV5-1 and TRBJ1-3, with TRBD1 identical over 9 bases. V shed 4 bases and J 2 bases; nucleotides not matched to a gene: 1. Germline V gives CDR1 SGHRS, CDR2 YFSETQ. CDR3 length: 14 amino acids. The CDR3 bases are TGCGCCAGCAGCGGGGACAGGGCTGGAAACACCATATATTTT. Protein sequence: CASSGDRAGNTIYF.

The V call is TRBV11-2, the J call TRBJ2-3; D might be TRBD1 (5 bases). The CDR3 runs to 14 residues. V was shortened by 4 bases and J by 2 bases, with 10 bases between the two germline ends. Germline CDR1 is SGHAT and CDR2 is FQNNGV. This CDR3 reads CASSSGRVTDTQYF. The CDR3, as DNA: TGTGCCAGCAGCTCTGGCAGGGTCACAGATACGCAGTATTTT.

This clone has only one observation. One junction end disagrees with the germline gene, perhaps due to a read error. This chain uses TRBV2 with TRBJ1-2; TRBD1 might be the D (5 bases). There are 12 residues in the CDR3. Looked up from germline, CDR1 is SNHLY and CDR2 is FYNNEI. The CDR3 region has the DNA TGTGCCAGCAAAGGGGCAGGGTTATCTAACCCCTTC. Translating it yields CASKGAGLSNPF. The entire variable domain, with the rest obtained from reference TRBV2 and TRBJ1-2, is as follows: EPEVTQTPSHQVTQMGQEVILRCVPISNHLYFYWYRQILGQKVEFLVSFYNNEISEKSEIFDDQFSVERPDGSNFTLKIRSTKLEDSAMYFCASKGAGLSNPFGSGTRLTVV.